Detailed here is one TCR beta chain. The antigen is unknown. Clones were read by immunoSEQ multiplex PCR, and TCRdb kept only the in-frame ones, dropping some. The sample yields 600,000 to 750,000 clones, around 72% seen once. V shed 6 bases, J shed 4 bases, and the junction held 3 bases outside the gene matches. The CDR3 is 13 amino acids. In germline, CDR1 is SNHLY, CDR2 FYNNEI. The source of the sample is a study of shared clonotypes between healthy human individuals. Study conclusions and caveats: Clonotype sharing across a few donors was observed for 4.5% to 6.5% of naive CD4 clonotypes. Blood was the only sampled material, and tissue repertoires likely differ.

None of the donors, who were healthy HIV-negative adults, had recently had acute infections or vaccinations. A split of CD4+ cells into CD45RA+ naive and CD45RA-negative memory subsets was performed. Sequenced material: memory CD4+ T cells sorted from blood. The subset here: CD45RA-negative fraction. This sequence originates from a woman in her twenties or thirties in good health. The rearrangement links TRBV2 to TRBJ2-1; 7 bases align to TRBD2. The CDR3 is CASSGLVYNEQFF. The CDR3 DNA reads TGTGCCAGCAGCGGACTAGTATACAATGAGCAGTTCTTC.